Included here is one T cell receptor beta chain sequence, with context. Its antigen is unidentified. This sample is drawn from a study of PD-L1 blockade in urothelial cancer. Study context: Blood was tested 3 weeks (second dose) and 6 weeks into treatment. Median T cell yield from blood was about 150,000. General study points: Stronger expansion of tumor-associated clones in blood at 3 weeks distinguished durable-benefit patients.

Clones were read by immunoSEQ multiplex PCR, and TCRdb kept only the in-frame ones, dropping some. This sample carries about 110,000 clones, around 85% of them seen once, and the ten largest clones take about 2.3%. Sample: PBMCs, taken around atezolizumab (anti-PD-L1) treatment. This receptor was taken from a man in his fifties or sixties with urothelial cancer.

The CDR3 bases are TGTGCCAGCAGCCAAGATTGGCCTAGCGGGAGCGGCACCGGGGAGCTGTTTTTT. Translated, it gives CASSQDWPSGSGTGELFF. This rearrangement joins TRBV4-2 to TRBJ2-2; 10 positions match TRBD2. V gave up 0 bases and J gave up 4 bases; unmatched junction bases: 8. There are 18 residues in the CDR3. Germline CDR1 and CDR2: LGHNA and YNFKEQ.